Each of the 10 T cell receptor beta chains below was sequenced from the same sample in a study of blood T cell repertoires in COVID-19. The table came from immunoSEQ multiplex PCR; TCRdb's copy has only in-frame clones and leaves some out. Of approximately 190,000 clones listed, 80% to 90% are singletons. Specimen: peripheral blood. The receptors shown here come from a man aged 25 to 40 with active or convalescent COVID-19.

The CDR3 region has the DNA TGTGCCAGCACCTTGCACACAGGGGTGTACGAGCAGTACGTC. It yields the protein CASTLHTGVYEQYV. The rearrangement uses TRBV6-5 and TRBJ2-7, with 7 bases fitting TRBD1. Germline-derived CDR1 and CDR2 are MNHEY and SVGAGI. The J segment lost 4 bases and the V segment lost 7 bases, leaving 10 bases of the junction unmatched. This CDR3 is 14 amino acids long.

Many counts were recorded for this clone. This sequence joins TRBV13 and TRBJ1-1; no definite D call. Germline V gene lookup returns CDR1 PRHDT and CDR2 FYEKMQ (reference sequence). CDR3 size: 14 residues. Trimming removed 1 base at V and 0 bases at J, with 6 bases between. The CDR3 DNA reads as TGTGCCAGCAGCTTAGCAAACATGAACACTGAAGCTTTCTTT. Residues: CASSLANMNTEAFF.

The chain combines TRBV6-5 with TRBJ2-1; the D gene is possibly TRBD2 (6 bases). The CDR3 length is 11 residues. Germline V gene data show CDR1 as MNHEY and CDR2 as SVGAGI. V lost 7 bases to trimming and J lost 6 bases, with 7 bases between them. The CDR3 is CASTSANEQFF. The CDR3 DNA reads as TGTGCCAGCACTAGCGCCAATGAGCAGTTCTTC.

V and J are TRBV5-5 and TRBJ2-1, with 7 bases that match TRBD1. The CDR3 runs 17 residues. CDR1 and CDR2 from the germline V gene are SGHKS and YYEKEE (reference sequence). V lost 2 bases to trimming and J lost 2 bases; unmatched junction nucleotides: 10. The CDR3 nucleotides are TGTGCCAGCAGCTTCGAGCGATGGACAGGTACCTACAATGAGCAGTTCTTC. Amino acids: CASSFERWTGTYNEQFF. Full variable domain (rest looked up from reference TRBV5-5 and TRBJ2-1): DAGVTQSPTHLIKTRGQQVTLRCSPISGHKSVSWYQQVLGQGPQFIFQYYEKEERGRGNFPDRFSARQFPNYSSELNVNALLLGDSALYLCASSFERWTGTYNEQFFGPGTRLTVL.

The chain links TRBV6-5 to TRBJ2-2; D perhaps matches TRBD1 (6 bases). Germline lookup yields CDR1 MNHEY and CDR2 SVGAGI. The CDR3 length is 14 residues. With 8 bases removed from V and 0 bases from J, the gap between germline ends came to 10 bases. The CDR3 nucleotides are TGTGCCAGCGCCAGGGGTACGAACACCGGGGAGCTGTTTTTT. Translating gives CASARGTNTGELFF.

This CDR3 is CASTGGGYEQYV. The CDR3 DNA reads as TGTGCCAGCACCGGGGGGGGCTACGAGCAGTACGTC. The chain uses TRBV28 and TRBJ2-7; TRBD2 matches 8 bases. The CDR3 sequence is 12 residues long. Per germline, CDR1 MDHEN and CDR2 SYDVKM. V shed 7 bases, J shed 3 bases, and the junction held 2 bases outside the gene matches.

This clone was seen a single time. V and J are TRBV28 and TRBJ1-1, with TRBD1 matching 8 bases. CDR1 is MDHEN, CDR2 SYDVKM, per germline. This CDR3 contains 14 residues. The junction had 3 bases not matched to a gene; V was cut back by 5 bases and J by 1 base. Here the CDR3 DNA reads TGTGCCAGCAGTCTTGGACAGGGGAACACTGAAGCTTTCTTT. This gives the protein CASSLGQGNTEAFF.

CDR3 sequence reads: CASSLGDMNTEAFF. The CDR3, as DNA: TGTGCCAGCAGCTTGGGGGACATGAACACTGAAGCTTTCTTT. This chain connects TRBV5-6 to TRBJ1-1; D possibly corresponds to TRBD1 (6 bases). The CDR3 consists of 14 residues. The V gene lost 0 bases and the J gene lost 0 bases, with 6 bases spanning the gap. CDR1 and CDR2 (germline): SGHDT, YYEEEE.

The rearrangement joins TRBV5-6 to TRBJ2-7; 8 nucleotides line up with TRBD1. CDR3 length equals 13 residues. In germline, CDR1 is SGHDT, CDR2 YYEEEE. J lost 7 bases, V lost 6 bases, and 9 bases had no gene match. The chain's CDR3 is CASNVVTGGEQYF. The CDR3 nucleotides are TGTGCCAGCAACGTTGTCACAGGGGGGGAGCAGTACTTC.

V and J are TRBV2 and TRBJ2-3, with D possibly being TRBD1 (5 bases). Germline V CDR1 and CDR2: SNHLY, FYNNEI. The CDR3 has 14 amino acids. The ends were cut back, 8 bases at V and 3 bases at J, with 15 bases in the middle. CDR3 residues: CASPRLTDTDTQYF. CDR3 bases: TGTGCCAGCCCCCGCCTGACAGATACAGATACGCAGTATTTT.